The present TCR beta chain was sequenced within a study of graft-versus-host responses after intestinal transplantation (dated by TCRdb to the early 2020s). In the study overall: Recipients received multivisceral, liver-intestinal, or isolated intestinal transplants. A peak of at least 4% donor T cells among recipient peripheral blood mononuclear cells was the definition used for donor T cell macrochimerism. Samples from a few later patients were sequenced in-house on an Illumina MiSeq with MiXCR processing rather than by the commercial service. To identify alloreactive clones, pre-transplant mixed lymphocyte reaction products were sequenced and then compared with unstimulated pre-transplant donor and recipient T cells. Of the approximately 24 intestinal transplant recipients enrolled in the cohort, one of whom was a retransplant, 3 patients without pretransplant specimens were excluded. Anti-thymocyte globulin induction was given to all recipients, followed by maintenance tacrolimus and steroids for around three years. Bulk TCR-beta CDR3 sequencing was used to track graft-versus-host and host-versus-graft alloreactive T cell clones in the graft, circulation and bone marrow after intestinal transplantation.

Reading the label with the study, this specimen's time point is: cells obtained before transplantation from donor or recipient. CD3+CD4+ and CD3+CD8+ populations were FACS-sorted from unstimulated pre-transplant donor and recipient cells taken from spleen or lymph nodes. Of note for this clone: Its antigen remains undetermined. Base qualities are not provided; no much larger clone lies one nucleotide away.

Libraries were constructed by the immunoSEQ multiplex PCR assay. In most patients, genomic DNA was isolated using the Qiagen DNeasy Blood and Tissue Kit and sent frozen to Adaptive Biotechnologies for TCR sequencing. For most patients, high-throughput TCR-beta CDR3 sequencing of genomic DNA was performed by Adaptive Biotechnologies. The original methods were these. Adaptive's ImmunoSEQ software supplied the TCR sequencing data for more than 15 patients, while MiXCR and VDJtools were used to process a few other patients. To correct CD4 versus CD8 sorting errors, sequences present in both subsets at a frequency ratio below 5:1 were removed. CDR3 nucleotide sequences shared between donor and recipient were removed because the origin of such sequences could not be assigned. At least 2-fold expansion over unstimulated cells and a minimum CFSE-low frequency of 0.002% (template counts) or 0.001% (read counts) were required for clones to be classified as alloreactive. A clone was considered mappable if detected in the sequenced pre-transplant spleen, lymph node, or MLR CFSE-low populations of the donor or recipient. Cumulative frequency of alloreactive clones was calculated as a percentage of all sequences weighted by copy number. Entries here come from immuneACCESS through TCRdb and include only in-frame sequences with V and J called. Some clones fail to appear in such tables; in the studies checked, an unresolved V gene covers under half of the shortfall, and the cause of the remainder is unknown. The D gene and trimming were derived from the DNA, and the V and J assignments and clone size from that table. The sample includes approximately 99,000 clones, with roughly 91% observed a single time. Roughly 0.17% of the sample belongs to the ten largest clones.

General study outcomes and caveats: GvH clones were detected in recipient bone marrow, and some appeared earlier in ileal mucosa or blood, consistent with an intestinal mucosal origin. Conclusions were limited by the relatively low number and heterogeneity of intestinal transplant patients. Peak levels of circulating GvH clones were associated with declines in HvG clones early after transplant. In the allografts of patients with donor T cell macrochimerism, GvH to HvG T cell clonal ratios were high.

The germline V gene yields MDHEN for CDR1 and SYDVKM for CDR2. Relative to germline, V is missing 6 bases and J is missing 7 bases, with 13 bases of the junction outside any gene match. The CDR3 contains 16 residues, cysteine and phenylalanine counted. The kept DNA is CDR3 alone, 48 bases in frame from the first base. This chain joins TRBV28 to TRBJ1-5; a stretch of 9 junction bases matches TRBD1. The receptor's source is a human donor who was the organ donor for an intestinal transplant. Sequences were derived from unstimulated CD4+ T cells sorted from spleen or lymph node cells, sampled before transplant. The CDR3 loop reads CASSPTRGQGFQPQHF. The DNA is as follows: TGTGCCAGCAGCCCGACCCGGGGACAGGGATTCCAGCCCCAGCATTTT. The CDR3 plus the reference TRBV28 and TRBJ1-5 genes for the other parts give the full variable domain: DVKVTQSSRYLVKRTGEKVFLECVQDMDHENMFWYRQDPGLGLRLIYFSYDVKMKEKGDIPEGYSVSREKKERFSLILESASTNQTSMYLCASSPTRGQGFQPQHFGDGTRLSIL.